This T cell receptor beta chain was captured in a study of blood T cell repertoires in COVID-19. Study information: The cDNA or gDNA used as material had been derived from T cells, B-cell-depleted T cells, or PBMCs.

Some clones are missing from TCRdb's copy, which holds only in-frame ones; the method was immunoSEQ multiplex PCR. This table holds 200,000 to 300,000 clones, 70% to 90% found once. This CDR3 is 14 amino acids long. Germline CDR1 reads SGHAT; CDR2 reads FQNNGV. The V and J ends lost 1 base and 2 bases respectively, with 9 bases between them. The clonotype comes from a man in his 60s with acute or convalescent COVID-19. The gene calls are TRBV11-2 and TRBJ2-7; a possible D gene is TRBD2 (5 bases). Sequenced: peripheral blood. CDR3 amino acids: CASSLVREAYEQYF. In DNA form, the CDR3 reads TGTGCCAGCAGCTTAGTTCGGGAAGCCTACGAGCAGTACTTC.